This TCR beta chain is drawn from a study of cytomegalovirus exposure and HLA in healthy donors. Study-level findings and limits: In an earlier analysis, most TCR beta V segments were productive about 87% or about 30% of the time. There were 150 or so TCR beta chains listed as cytomegalovirus-associated.

Comments on this clone: What it binds is not known.

Primers included in the PCR were 60 Vbeta and 13 Jbeta primers. TCRdb's table, derived via immunoSEQ multiplex PCR, lists solely in-frame clones and lacks some. Of fewer than 150,000 clones listed, about three quarters are singletons. The sample comprised PBMCs. This sequence was found in a woman between 35 and 50 years old in good health and CMV-seropositive.

DNA for the CDR3: TGTGCCAGCTCACCCAGGGGGGAGGCCCCCTATGGCTACACCTTC. Its protein is CASSPRGEAPYGYTF. The chain is built from TRBV18 and TRBJ1-2; 7 bases line up with TRBD1. The V gene end was trimmed by 3 bases and the J gene end by 4 bases; junction bases not matched to a gene: 8. The germline V gene has CDR1 KGHSH and CDR2 LQKENI. The CDR3 consists of 15 residues.